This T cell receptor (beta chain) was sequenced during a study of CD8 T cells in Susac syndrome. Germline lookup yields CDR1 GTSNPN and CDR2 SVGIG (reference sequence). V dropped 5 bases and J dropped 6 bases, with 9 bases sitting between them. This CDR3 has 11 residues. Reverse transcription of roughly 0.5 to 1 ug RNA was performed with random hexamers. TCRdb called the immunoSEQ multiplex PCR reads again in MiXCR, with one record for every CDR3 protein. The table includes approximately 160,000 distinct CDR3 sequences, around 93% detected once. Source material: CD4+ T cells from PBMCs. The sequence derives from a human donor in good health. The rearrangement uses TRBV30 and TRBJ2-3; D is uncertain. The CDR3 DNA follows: TGTGCCTGGTCTAAGGGCGATACGCAGTATTTT. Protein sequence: CAWSKGDTQYF.